Listed below are T cell receptor beta chains from one sample, sequenced in a study of shared clonotypes between healthy human individuals. The repertoire was sequenced with immunoSEQ multiplex PCR; TCRdb's copy has only in-frame clones and lacks some. Altogether about 2 million clones are present, approximately 95% being singletons, with the ten largest covering 0.1% to 0.15%. The sequencing input was naive CD4+ T cells sorted from blood. The receptor set was obtained from a man between 18 and 29 years old in good health. Both conserved end residues are part of each CDR3. The D gene is left open where the match is weak. Expanded clones are given a class, and other clones once, few, many or no size at all.

J gene | V gene | D gene | clone size | CDR3 DNA | CDR3 protein
TRBJ2-7 | TRBV10-3 | NA | NA | TGTGCCATCAGGGCCCAGTACGAGCAGTACTTC | CAIRAQYEQYF
TRBJ2-7 | TRBV19 | TRBD2 | NA | TGTGCCAGTAGTATTAGCGGGGTTTCCTACGAGCAGTACTTC | CASSISGVSYEQYF
TRBJ2-7 | TRBV27 | NA | NA | TGTGCCAGCAGTTTATGGGGCAACGTTTACGAGCAGTACTTC | CASSLWGNVYEQYF
TRBJ2-5 | TRBV11-2 | TRBD1 | NA | TGTGCCAGCAGCTTCGACAGGGGGCAAGAGACCCAGTACTTC | CASSFDRGQETQYF
TRBJ2-4 | TRBV9 | NA | NA | TGTGCCAGCAGCGTAGGTCCGGCCAAAAACATTCAGTACTTC | CASSVGPAKNIQYF
TRBJ2-1 | TRBV4-1 | NA | once | TGCGCCAGCAGCCACGTCGGGTACAGGGATGACAATGAGCAGTTCTTC | CASSHVGYRDDNEQFF
TRBJ1-2 | TRBV5-4 | NA | NA | TGTGCCAGCAGCCTAAGTACAGGGATCAGTGGCTACACCTTC | CASSLSTGISGYTF
TRBJ1-4 | TRBV9 | TRBD1 | NA | TGTGCCAGCAGCGTAGCCCCCGGGACAGGGAATGAAAAACTGTTTTTT | CASSVAPGTGNEKLFF
TRBJ2-6 | TRBV5-1 | TRBD1 | NA | TGCGCCAGCAGCCTCTCAAGCCATGGACAGGGCCTCAACGTCCTGACTTTC | CASSLSSHGQGLNVLTF
TRBJ2-5 | TRBV5-6 | NA | NA | TGTGCCAGCAGCTTGCAGGCCCAAGAGACCCAGTACTTC | CASSLQAQETQYF
TRBJ2-7 | TRBV6-1 | NA | NA | TGTGCCAGCAGTGTTGGCGACTACGAGCAGTACTTC | CASSVGDYEQYF
TRBJ2-3 | TRBV11-2 | NA | NA | TGTGCCAGCAGCACCCGGGACAACCTAGATACGCAGTATTTT | CASSTRDNLDTQYF
TRBJ2-7 | TRBV29-1 | TRBD1 | NA | TGCAGCACCCGACAGGGGGGCTACGAGCAGTACTTC | CSTRQGGYEQYF
TRBJ1-4 | TRBV6-6 | TRBD1 | NA | TGTGCCAGCAGTTCGGGACAGATAAATGAAAAACTGTTTTTT | CASSSGQINEKLFF
TRBJ1-5 | TRBV6-1 | NA | few | TGTGCCAGCAGTGATGGATATCAGCCCCAGCATTTT | CASSDGYQPQHF
TRBJ2-3 | TRBV10-3 | TRBD2 | NA | TGTGCCAGCCGGAGCGGGGGGCCAGATACGCAGTATTTT | CASRSGGPDTQYF
TRBJ2-7 | TRBV5-4 | NA | NA | TGTGCCAGCAGCGAAGGACGCTACGAGCAGTACTTC | CASSEGRYEQYF